This record looks at one T cell receptor (beta chain) sequence and its context. What it binds is not known. This sample is part of a study of early T cells in non-severe SARS-CoV-2 infection. On the study more broadly: Chains were not paired, and sequencing was done on bulk RNA from unsorted whole blood. Study-wide results and caveats: Database matching using VDJdb favored anti-spike CD8 responses, with private and CD4 specificities left missing.

Attached unique molecular identifiers marked individual cDNA molecules. TCRdb re-analysed the 5' RACE reads in MiXCR, keeping a single row per CDR3 protein. The sample lists about 87,000 distinct CDR3 sequences; 14% were seen once. The sample taken for sequencing was whole blood. The origin of this receptor is an adult who was a healthcare worker with PCR-confirmed SARS-CoV-2 infection or an uninfected control (not recorded which).

Written as DNA, the CDR3 is TGTGCCAGCAGCCACGGTTCCTACGAGCAGTACTTC. It codes for CASSHGSYEQYF. V and J are TRBV7-2 and TRBJ2-7; no clear D. With 5 bases removed from V and 1 base from J, the gap between germline ends came to 6 bases. Germline V lookup: CDR1 SGHTA, CDR2 FQGNSA. The CDR3 has 12 residues.